Listed here are 2 T cell receptor beta chains from one sample, sequenced in a study of T cell changes during pregnancy in multiple sclerosis. Some clones are missing from TCRdb's copy, which holds only in-frame ones; the method was immunoSEQ multiplex PCR. Here the sample spans tens of thousands of clones, 90% to 95% being singletons. The specimen comprised CD4+ T cells from peripheral blood mononuclear cells, sampled in the third trimester of pregnancy. These receptors came from a female donor in good health, enrolled as a control in a pregnancy study.

The chain recombines TRBV6-6 with TRBJ1-6, with D possibly TRBD1 on 5 matching bases. Trimming removed 4 bases at V and 2 bases at J, with 9 bases between. The V gene's germline CDR1 is MNHNY and CDR2 SVGAGI (reference sequence). The CDR3 consists of 15 residues. In DNA, the CDR3 is TGTGCCAGCAGTTTGGGGCAGGCCTATAATTCACCCCTCCACTTT. Protein product: CASSLGQAYNSPLHF.

CDR3: CASSSHDRNTEAFF. The CDR3 DNA reads as TGTGCCAGCAGTTCCCACGACAGGAACACTGAAGCTTTCTTT. The chain employs TRBV6-5 and TRBJ1-1; a weak D match, TRBD1 (5 bases). Trimming cost V 4 bases and J 1 base, with 10 bases left between them. CDR1 is MNHEY and CDR2 is SVGAGI in the germline V gene. There are 14 residues in the CDR3.